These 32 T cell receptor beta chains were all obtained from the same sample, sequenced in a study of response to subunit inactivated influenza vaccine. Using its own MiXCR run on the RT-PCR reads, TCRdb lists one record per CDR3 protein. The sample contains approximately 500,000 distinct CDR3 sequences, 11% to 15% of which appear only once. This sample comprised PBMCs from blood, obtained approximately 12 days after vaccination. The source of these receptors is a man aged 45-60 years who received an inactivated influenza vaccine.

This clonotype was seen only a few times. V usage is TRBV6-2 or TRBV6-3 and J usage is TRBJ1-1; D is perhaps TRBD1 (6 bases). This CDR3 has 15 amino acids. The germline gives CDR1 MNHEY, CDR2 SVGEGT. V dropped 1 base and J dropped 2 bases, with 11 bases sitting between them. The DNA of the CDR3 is TGTGCCAGCAGTTACTTAGGGGGGATAAACACTGAAGCTTTCTTT. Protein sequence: CASSYLGGINTEAFF.

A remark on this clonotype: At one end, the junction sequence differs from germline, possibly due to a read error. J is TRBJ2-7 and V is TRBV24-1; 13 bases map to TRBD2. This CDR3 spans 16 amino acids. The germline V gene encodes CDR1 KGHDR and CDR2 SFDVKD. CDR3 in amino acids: CAPRGLAGPQSLEQYF. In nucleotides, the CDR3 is TGTGCCCCCAGGGGACTAGCGGGACCCCAATCTCTCGAGCAGTACTTC.

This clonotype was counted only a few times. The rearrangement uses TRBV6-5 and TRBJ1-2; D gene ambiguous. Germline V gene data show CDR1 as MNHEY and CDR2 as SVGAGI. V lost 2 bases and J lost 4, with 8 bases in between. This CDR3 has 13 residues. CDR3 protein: CASSYRAGYGYTF. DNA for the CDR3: TGTGCCAGCAGTTACAGGGCAGGCTATGGCTACACCTTC.

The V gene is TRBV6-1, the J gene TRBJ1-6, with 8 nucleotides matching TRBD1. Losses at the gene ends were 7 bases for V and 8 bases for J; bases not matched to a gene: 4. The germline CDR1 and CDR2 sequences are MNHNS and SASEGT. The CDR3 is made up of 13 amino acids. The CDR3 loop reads CASTQTGDSPLHF. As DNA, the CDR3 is TGTGCCAGCACCCAGACAGGGGATTCACCCCTCCACTTT.

Here the CDR3 DNA reads TGTGCCAGTAGTAAACCCAATGAGCAGTTCTTC. This encodes CASSKPNEQFF. V is TRBV19 and J is TRBJ2-1, with D unresolved. V lost 4 bases and J lost 6, with 4 bases in between. Germline V gene lookup returns CDR1 LNHDA and CDR2 SQIVND (reference sequence). This CDR3 comprises 11 residues.

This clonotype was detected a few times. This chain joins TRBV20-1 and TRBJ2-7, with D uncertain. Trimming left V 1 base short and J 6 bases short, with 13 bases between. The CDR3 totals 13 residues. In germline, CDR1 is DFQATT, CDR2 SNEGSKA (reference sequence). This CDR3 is CSARVPKSGEQYF. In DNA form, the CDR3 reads TGCAGTGCTAGAGTCCCTAAAAGTGGCGAGCAGTACTTC.

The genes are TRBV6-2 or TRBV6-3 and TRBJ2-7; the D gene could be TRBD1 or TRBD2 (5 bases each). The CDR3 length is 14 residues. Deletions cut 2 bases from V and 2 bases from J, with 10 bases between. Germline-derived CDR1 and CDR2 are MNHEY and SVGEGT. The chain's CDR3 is CASSYGGITYEQYF. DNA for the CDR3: TGTGCCAGCAGTTACGGGGGAATAACCTACGAGCAGTACTTC.

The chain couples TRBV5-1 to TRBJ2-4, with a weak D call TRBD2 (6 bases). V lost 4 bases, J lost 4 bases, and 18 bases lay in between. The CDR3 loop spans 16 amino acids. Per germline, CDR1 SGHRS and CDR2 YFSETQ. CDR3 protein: CASSTGLTDNKNIQYF. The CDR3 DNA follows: TGCGCCAGCAGCACCGGACTAACCGATAATAAAAACATTCAGTACTTC.

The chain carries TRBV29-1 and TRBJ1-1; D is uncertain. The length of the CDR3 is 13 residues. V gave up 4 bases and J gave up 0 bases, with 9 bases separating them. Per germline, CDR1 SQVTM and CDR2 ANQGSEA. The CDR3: CSVGRVMNTEAFF. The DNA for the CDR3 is TGCAGCGTTGGGAGGGTCATGAACACTGAAGCTTTCTTT.

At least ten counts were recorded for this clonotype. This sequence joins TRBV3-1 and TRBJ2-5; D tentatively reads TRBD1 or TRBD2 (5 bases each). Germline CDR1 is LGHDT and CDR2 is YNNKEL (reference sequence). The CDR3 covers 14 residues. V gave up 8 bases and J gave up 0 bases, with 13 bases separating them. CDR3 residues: CASEGIPYQETQYF. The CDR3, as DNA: TGTGCCAGCGAGGGGATTCCATACCAAGAGACCCAGTACTTC.

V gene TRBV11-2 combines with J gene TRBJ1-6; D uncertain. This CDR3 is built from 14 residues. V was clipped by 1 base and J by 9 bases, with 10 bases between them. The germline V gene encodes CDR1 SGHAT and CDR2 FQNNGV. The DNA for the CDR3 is TGTGCCAGCAGCTTAGGAGACAAGTTTTCACCCCTCCACTTT. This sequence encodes CASSLGDKFSPLHF.

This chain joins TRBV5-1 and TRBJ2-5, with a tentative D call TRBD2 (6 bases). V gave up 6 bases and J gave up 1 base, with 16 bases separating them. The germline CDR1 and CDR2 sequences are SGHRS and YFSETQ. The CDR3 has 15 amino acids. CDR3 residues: CASNSGGGGQETQYF. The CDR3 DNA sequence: TGCGCCAGCAACAGTGGGGGAGGCGGCCAAGAGACCCAGTACTTC.

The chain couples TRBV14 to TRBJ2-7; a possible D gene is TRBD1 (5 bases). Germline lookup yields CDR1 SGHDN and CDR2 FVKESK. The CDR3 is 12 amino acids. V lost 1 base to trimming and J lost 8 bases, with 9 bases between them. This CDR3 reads CASSQGGAKQYF. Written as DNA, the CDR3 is TGTGCCAGCAGCCAAGGTGGGGCAAAGCAGTACTTC.

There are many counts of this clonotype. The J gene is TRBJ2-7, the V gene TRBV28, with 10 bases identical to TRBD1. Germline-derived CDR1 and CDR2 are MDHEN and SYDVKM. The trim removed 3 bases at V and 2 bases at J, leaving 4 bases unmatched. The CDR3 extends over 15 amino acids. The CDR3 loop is CASSFGDRGTYEQYF. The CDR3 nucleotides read TGTGCCAGCAGTTTTGGGGACAGGGGCACCTACGAGCAGTACTTC.

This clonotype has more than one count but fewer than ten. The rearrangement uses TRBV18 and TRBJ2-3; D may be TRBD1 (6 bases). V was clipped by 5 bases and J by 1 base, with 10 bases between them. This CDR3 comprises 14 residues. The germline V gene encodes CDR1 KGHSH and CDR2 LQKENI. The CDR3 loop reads CASSSRTGTDTQYF. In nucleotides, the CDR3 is TGTGCCAGCTCATCGAGGACAGGCACAGATACGCAGTATTTT.

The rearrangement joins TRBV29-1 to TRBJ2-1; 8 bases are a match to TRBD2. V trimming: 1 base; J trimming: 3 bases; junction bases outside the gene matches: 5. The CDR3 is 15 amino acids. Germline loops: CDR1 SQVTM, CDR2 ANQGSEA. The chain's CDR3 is CSVEGGSGSYNEQFF. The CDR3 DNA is TGCAGCGTTGAAGGGGGAAGCGGGAGCTACAATGAGCAGTTCTTC.

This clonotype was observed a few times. CDR3 DNA: TGTGCCATCAGTGAGTCGACGGCTGAGTCGTACAATGAGCAGTTCTTC. It codes for CAISESTAESYNEQFF. This chain connects TRBV10-3 to TRBJ2-1; D is ambiguous. Trimming stripped 0 bases from V and 4 bases from J, with 13 bases between. CDR1 is ENHRY, CDR2 SYGVKD, per germline. The CDR3 spans 16 residues.

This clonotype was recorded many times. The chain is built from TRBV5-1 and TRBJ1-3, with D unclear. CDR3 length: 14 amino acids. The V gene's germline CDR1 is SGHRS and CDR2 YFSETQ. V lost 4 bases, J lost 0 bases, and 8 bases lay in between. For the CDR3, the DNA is TGCGCCAGCAGCGGAGGCTACTCTGGAAACACCATATATTTT. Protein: CASSGGYSGNTIYF.

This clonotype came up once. CDR3 DNA sequence: TGTGCCAGCAGGCGCAGGGGGAGCTCCTACAATGAGCAGTTCTTC. Translation gives CASRRRGSSYNEQFF. V gene TRBV7-2 combines with J gene TRBJ2-1; 7 bases match TRBD1. J was trimmed by 0 bases and V by 6 bases; bases with no gene match: 5. The CDR3 extends over 15 amino acids. Germline V gene lookup returns CDR1 SGHTA and CDR2 FQGNSA.

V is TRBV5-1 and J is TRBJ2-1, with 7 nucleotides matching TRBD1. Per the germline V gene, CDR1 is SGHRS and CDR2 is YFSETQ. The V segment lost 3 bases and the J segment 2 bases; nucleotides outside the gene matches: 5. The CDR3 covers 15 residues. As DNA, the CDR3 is TGCGCCAGCAGCTCTGGACAGGCCACCTACAATGAGCAGTTCTTC. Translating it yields CASSSGQATYNEQFF.

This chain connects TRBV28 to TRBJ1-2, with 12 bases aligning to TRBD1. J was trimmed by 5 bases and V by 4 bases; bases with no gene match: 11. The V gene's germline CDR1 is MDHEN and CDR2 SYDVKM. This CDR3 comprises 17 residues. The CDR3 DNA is TGTGCCAGCAGTTCCGCCTTAGGGGGACAGGGGGCTTATGGCTACACCTTC. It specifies CASSSALGGQGAYGYTF.

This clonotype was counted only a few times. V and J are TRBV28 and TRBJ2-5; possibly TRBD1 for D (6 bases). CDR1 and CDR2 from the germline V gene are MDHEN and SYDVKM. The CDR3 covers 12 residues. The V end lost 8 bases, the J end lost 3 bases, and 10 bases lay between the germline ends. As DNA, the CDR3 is TGTGCCAGCCAACAGGGTAAAGAGACCCAGTACTTC. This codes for CASQQGKETQYF. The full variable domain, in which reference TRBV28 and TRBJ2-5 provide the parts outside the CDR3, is DVKVTQSSRYLVKRTGEKVFLECVQDMDHENMFWYRQDPGLGLRLIYFSYDVKMKEKGDIPEGYSVSREKKERFSLILESASTNQTSMYLCASQQGKETQYFGPGTRLLVL.

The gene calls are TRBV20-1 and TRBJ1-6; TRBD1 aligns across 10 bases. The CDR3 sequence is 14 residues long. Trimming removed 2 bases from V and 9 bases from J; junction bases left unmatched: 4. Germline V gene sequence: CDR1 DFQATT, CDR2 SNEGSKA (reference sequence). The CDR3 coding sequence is TGCAGTGCTAGATCCGGGACAGGGGCTTCACCCCTCCACTTT. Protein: CSARSGTGASPLHF.

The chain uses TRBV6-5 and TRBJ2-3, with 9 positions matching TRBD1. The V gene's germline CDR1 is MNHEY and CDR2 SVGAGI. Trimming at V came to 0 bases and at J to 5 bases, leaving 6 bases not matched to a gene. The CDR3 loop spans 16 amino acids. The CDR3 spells CASSYSNRGRRDTQYF. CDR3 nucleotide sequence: TGTGCCAGCAGTTACTCTAACAGGGGGCGCCGAGATACGCAGTATTTT.

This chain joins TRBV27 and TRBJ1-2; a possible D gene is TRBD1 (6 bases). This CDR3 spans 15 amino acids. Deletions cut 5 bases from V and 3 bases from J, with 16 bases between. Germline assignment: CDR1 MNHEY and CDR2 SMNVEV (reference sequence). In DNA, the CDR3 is TGTGCCAGCAGTGAAACAGGGTGGGGAGACTATGGCTACACCTTC. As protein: CASSETGWGDYGYTF.

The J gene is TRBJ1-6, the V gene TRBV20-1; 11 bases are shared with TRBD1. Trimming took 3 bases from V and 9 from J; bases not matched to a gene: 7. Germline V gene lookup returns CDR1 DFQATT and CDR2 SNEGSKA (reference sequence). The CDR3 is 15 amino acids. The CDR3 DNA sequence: TGCAGTGCTAGGGAGACAGGGACAGGGGGTTCACCCCTCCACTTT. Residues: CSARETGTGGSPLHF.

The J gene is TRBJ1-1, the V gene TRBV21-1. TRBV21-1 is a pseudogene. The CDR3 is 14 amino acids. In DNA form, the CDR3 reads TGTGCCAGCAACAGCCCGACGGGGAACACTGAAGCTTTCTTT. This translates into CASNSPTGNTEAFF.

DNA for the CDR3: TGTGCCAGCTCACCACCGGGACTAGCGGACTCCTACGAGCAGTACTTC. Protein sequence: CASSPPGLADSYEQYF. This chain uses TRBV18 with TRBJ2-7; 11 nucleotides agree with TRBD2. The length of the CDR3 is 16 residues. In germline, CDR1 is KGHSH, CDR2 LQKENI. After removal of 0 bases from V and 0 bases from J, the junction contained 1 base not matched to a gene. Full variable domain (rest looked up from reference TRBV18 and TRBJ2-7): NAGVMQNPRHLVRRRGQEARLRCSPMKGHSHVYWYRQLPEEGLKFMVYLQKENIIDESGMPKERFSAEFPKEGPSILRIQQVVRGDSAAYFCASSPPGLADSYEQYFGPGTRLTVT.

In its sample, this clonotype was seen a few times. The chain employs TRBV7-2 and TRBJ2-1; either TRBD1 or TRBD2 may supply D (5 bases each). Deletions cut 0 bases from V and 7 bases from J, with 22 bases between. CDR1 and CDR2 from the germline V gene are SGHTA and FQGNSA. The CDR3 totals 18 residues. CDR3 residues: CASSLAPSGTVKRNEQFF. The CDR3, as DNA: TGTGCCAGCAGCTTAGCGCCCAGTGGGACGGTAAAACGGAATGAGCAGTTCTTC.

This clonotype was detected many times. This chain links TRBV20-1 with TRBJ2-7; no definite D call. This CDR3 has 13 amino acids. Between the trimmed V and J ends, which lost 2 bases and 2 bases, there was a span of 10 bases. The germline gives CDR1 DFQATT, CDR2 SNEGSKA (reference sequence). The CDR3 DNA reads TGCAGTGCTAGACAGGCTATGGCCTACGAGCAGTACTTC. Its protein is CSARQAMAYEQYF.

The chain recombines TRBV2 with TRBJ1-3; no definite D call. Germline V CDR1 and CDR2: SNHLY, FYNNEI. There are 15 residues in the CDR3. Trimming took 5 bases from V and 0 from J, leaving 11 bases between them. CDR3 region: CASSTIPSSGNTIYF. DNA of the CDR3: TGTGCCAGCAGTACGATTCCTAGCTCTGGAAACACCATATATTTT.

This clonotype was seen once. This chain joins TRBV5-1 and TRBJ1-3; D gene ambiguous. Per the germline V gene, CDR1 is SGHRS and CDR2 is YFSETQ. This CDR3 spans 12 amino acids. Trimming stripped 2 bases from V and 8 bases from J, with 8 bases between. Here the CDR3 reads CASSLFGDTIYF. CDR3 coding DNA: TGCGCCAGCAGCTTATTCGGGGACACCATATATTTT.